This record covers a single T cell receptor beta chain. The study drew participants aged about 18 to 89 years from some 24 US areas. Original processing methods: For nucleated cells, counts were estimated from reference gene primer amplification. Only in-frame clones appear in the TCRdb table, and some are missing; sequencing was by immunoSEQ multiplex PCR. For V, J and clone size, that table is used; D and trimming come from the DNA. The data hold under 200,000 clones, with 82% observed a single time. CDR3 size: 16 residues. Germline V gene data show CDR1 as PRHDT and CDR2 as FYEKMQ (reference sequence). The V segment lost 5 bases and the J segment 4 bases; nucleotides outside the gene matches: 6. The source of the sample is a study of blood T cell repertoires in COVID-19. Turning to the study itself: There were acute and convalescent COVID-19 samples, and they came from the United States, Italy and Spain. PBMCs, B-cell-depleted T cells, or T cells were the source of the cDNA or gDNA that made up the material.

The sequence came from an older woman with acute COVID-19. The chain has TRBV13 and TRBJ2-5, with TRBD2 identical over 14 bases. The specimen was PBMCs or T cells enriched from blood (not recorded which). CDR3 loop: CASSTTSGRAGETQYF. The CDR3 DNA reads TGTGCCAGCAGCACGACTAGCGGGAGGGCCGGAGAGACCCAGTACTTC. Drawing the rest from reference TRBV13 and TRBJ2-5, the complete variable domain is AAGVIQSPRHLIKEKRETATLKCYPIPRHDTVYWYQQGPGQDPQFLISFYEKMQSDKGSIPDRFSAQQFSDYHSELNMSSLELGDSALYFCASSTTSGRAGETQYFGPGTRLLVL.